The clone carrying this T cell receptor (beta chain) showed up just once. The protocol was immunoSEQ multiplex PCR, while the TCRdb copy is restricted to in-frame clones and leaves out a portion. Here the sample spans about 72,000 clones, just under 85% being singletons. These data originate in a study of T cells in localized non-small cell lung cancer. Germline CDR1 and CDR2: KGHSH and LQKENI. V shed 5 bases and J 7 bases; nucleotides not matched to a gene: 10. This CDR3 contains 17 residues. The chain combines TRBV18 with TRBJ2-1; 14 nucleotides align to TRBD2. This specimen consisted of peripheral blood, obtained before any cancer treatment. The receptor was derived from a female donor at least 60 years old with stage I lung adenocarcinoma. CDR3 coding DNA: TGTGCCAGCTCATCTACTATGGGACTAGCGGGAGTTAATGAGCAGTTCTTC. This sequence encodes CASSSTMGLAGVNEQFF.